This T cell receptor beta chain appears in the sequencing data of a study of early T cells in non-severe SARS-CoV-2 infection. Findings of the study overall: Anti-spike CD8 responses were favored by VDJdb matching, which missed private and CD4 specificities.

Individual cDNA molecules received unique molecular identifiers. TCRdb independently ran MiXCR on the 5' RACE reads; one entry per CDR3 protein. The sample shows about 56,000 distinct CDR3 sequences, over 9.5% of them seen only once. This clonotype was detected ten times or more. What it binds is unknown. The CDR3 loop spans 15 amino acids. CDR1 and CDR2 from the germline V gene are SGHRS and YFSETQ. The V gene end was trimmed by 0 bases and the J gene end by 3 bases; junction bases not matched to a gene: 1. Sequenced sample: whole blood. The chain has TRBV5-1 and TRBJ2-1, with 9 bases aligning to TRBD2. The origin of this receptor is an adult who was a healthcare worker with PCR-confirmed SARS-CoV-2 infection or an uninfected control (not recorded which). For the CDR3, the DNA is TGCGCCAGCAGCTTGGTAGCGGGAGTCTACAATGAGCAGTTCTTC. Residues: CASSLVAGVYNEQFF. The entire variable domain, with the rest obtained from reference TRBV5-1 and TRBJ2-1, is as follows: KAGVTQTPRYLIKTRGQQVTLSCSPISGHRSVSWYQQTPGQGLQFLFEYFSETQRNKGNFPGRFSGRQFSNSRSEMNVSTLELGDSALYLCASSLVAGVYNEQFFGPGTRLTVL.